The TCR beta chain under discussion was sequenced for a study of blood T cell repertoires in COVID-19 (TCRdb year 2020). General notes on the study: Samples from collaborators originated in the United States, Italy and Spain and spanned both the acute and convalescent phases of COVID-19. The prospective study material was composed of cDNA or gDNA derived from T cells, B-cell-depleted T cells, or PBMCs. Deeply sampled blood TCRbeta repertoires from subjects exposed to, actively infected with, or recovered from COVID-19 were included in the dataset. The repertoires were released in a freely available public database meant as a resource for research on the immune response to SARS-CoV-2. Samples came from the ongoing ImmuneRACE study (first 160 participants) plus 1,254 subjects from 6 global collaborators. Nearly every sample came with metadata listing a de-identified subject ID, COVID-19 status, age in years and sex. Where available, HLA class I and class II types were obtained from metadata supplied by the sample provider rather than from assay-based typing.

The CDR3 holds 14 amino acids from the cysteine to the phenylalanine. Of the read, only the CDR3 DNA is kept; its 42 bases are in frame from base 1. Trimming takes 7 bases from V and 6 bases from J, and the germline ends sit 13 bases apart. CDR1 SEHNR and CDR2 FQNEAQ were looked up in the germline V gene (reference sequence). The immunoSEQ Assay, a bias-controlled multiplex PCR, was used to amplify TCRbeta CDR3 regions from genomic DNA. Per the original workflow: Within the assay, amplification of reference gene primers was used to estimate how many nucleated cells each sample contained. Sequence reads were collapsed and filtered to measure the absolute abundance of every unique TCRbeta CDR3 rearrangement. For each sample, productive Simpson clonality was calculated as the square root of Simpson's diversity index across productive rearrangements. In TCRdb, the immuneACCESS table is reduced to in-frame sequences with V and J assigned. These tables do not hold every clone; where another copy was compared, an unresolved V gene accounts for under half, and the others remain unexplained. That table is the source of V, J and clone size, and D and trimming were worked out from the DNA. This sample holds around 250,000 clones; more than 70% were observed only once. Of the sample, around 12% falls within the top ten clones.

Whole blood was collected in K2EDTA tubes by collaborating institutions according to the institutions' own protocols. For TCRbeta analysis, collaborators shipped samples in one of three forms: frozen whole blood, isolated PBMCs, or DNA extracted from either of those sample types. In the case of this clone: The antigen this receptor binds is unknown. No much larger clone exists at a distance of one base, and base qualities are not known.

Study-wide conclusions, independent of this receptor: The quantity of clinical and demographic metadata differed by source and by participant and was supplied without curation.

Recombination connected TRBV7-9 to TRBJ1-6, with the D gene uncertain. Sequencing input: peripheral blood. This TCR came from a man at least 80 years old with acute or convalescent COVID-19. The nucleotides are TGTGCCAGCACCCTGTCCAGACTTAATTCACCCCTCCACTTT. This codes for CASTLSRLNSPLHF. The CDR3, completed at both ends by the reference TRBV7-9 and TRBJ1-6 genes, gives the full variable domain DTGVSQNPRHKITKRGQNVTFRCDPISEHNRLYWYRQTLGQGPEFLTYFQNEAQLEKSRLLSDRFSAERPKGSFSTLEIQRTEQGDSAMYLCASTLSRLNSPLHFGNGTRLTVT.